A selection of T cell receptor beta chains follows, all from one sample in a study of molecular identifiers for immune sequencing clone quantification. TCRdb itself ran the PCR reads through MiXCR, one entry per CDR3 protein. The data hold about 510,000 distinct CDR3 sequences, with over 20% observed a single time. The sequencing sample was made of naive CD8+ T cells from blood, with Jurkat cell RNA spiked in. The receptor source for this set is a human donor in good health. Some libraries in this study had Jurkat cell RNA spiked in. CDR3s include the opening cysteine and the closing phenylalanine or tryptophan. The D gene is left open where the match is weak. Part of the rows lack a size; the others show once, few, many or a class for expanded clones.

V gene,J gene,clone size,D gene,CDR3 protein,CDR3 DNA
TRBV28,TRBJ2-7,many,NA,CASSLGSSEQYF,TGTGCCAGCAGTTTAGGGAGCTCCGAGCAGTACTTC
TRBV12-3/TRBV12-4,TRBJ1-4,many,NA,CASRGHKGEKLFF,TGTGCCAGCAGAGGTCATAAAGGGGAAAAACTGTTTTTT
TRBV19,TRBJ1-2,many,TRBD1,CASSILPLDRTGYTF,TGTGCCAGTAGTATTTTGCCCCTGGACAGGACCGGCTACACCTTC
TRBV12-3/TRBV12-4,TRBJ2-6,many,NA,CASSFYPSSGANVLTF,TGTGCCAGCAGTTTTTACCCCAGCTCTGGGGCCAACGTCCTGACTTTC
TRBV4-1,TRBJ2-3,NA,TRBD1,CASSQVQGAVGTQYF,TGCGCCAGCAGCCAAGTCCAGGGGGCGGTGGGTACGCAGTATTTT
TRBV5-4,TRBJ1-1,many,NA,CASSGDTGYTEAFF,TGTGCCAGCAGCGGGGACACAGGTTACACTGAAGCTTTCTTT
TRBV29-1,TRBJ2-5,many,TRBD2,CSATLAGEVRETQYF,TGCAGCGCCACCCTAGCGGGAGAGGTCAGGGAGACCCAGTACTTC
TRBV6-6,TRBJ1-1,few,NA,CASGAINPEAFF,TGTGCCAGCGGGGCCATTAACCCTGAAGCTTTCTTT
TRBV12-3/TRBV12-4,TRBJ1-5,NA,TRBD1,CASGLGQGHQPQHF,TGTGCCAGCGGTTTGGGACAGGGGCATCAGCCCCAGCATTTT
TRBV7-9,TRBJ2-3,NA,NA,CASSLEFQTDTQYF,TGTGCCAGCAGCTTAGAATTCCAGACAGATACGCAGTATTTT
TRBV9,TRBJ2-3,once,TRBD2,CASSSGTSGCTDTQYF,TGTGCCAGCAGCTCTGGGACTAGCGGTTGCACAGATACGCAGTATTTT
TRBV11-2,TRBJ2-3,NA,TRBD1,CAGSLVMGQGIGGTDTQYF,TGTGCCGGCAGCTTAGTGATGGGACAGGGGATCGGAGGCACAGATACGCAGTATTTT
TRBV20-1,TRBJ2-7,many,TRBD2,CSAREGLAGGEQYF,TGCAGTGCTAGAGAAGGACTAGCGGGAGGCGAGCAGTACTTC
TRBV19,TRBJ2-3,many,TRBD2,CASMSRLAGVPDTQYF,TGTGCCAGTATGTCTCGACTAGCGGGGGTACCAGATACGCAGTATTTT
TRBV12-3/TRBV12-4,TRBJ1-1,many,NA,CASSLSQTEAFF,TGTGCCAGCAGCCTCAGTCAGACTGAAGCTTTCTTT
TRBV20-1,TRBJ2-3,many,TRBD2,CSARQPRAGVAWDTQYF,TGCAGTGCTAGACAGCCCCGAGCGGGAGTAGCTTGGGATACGCAGTATTTT
TRBV7-9,TRBJ2-7,NA,NA,CASSSEGPYEQYF,TGTGCCAGCAGCTCAGAGGGCCCCTACGAGCAGTACTTC
TRBV19,TRBJ1-1,many,NA,CASSITPTEAFF,TGTGCCAGTAGTATCACTCCCACTGAAGCTTTCTTT
TRBV12-3/TRBV12-4,TRBJ1-2,NA,NA,CASSSPTLGLDLPGYTF,TGTGCCAGCAGTTCCCCAACCCTCGGCCTGGACCTTCCTGGCTACACCTTC
TRBV27,TRBJ2-2,NA,NA,CASSSRAMTGSTGELFF,TGTGCCAGCAGTTCCCGGGCCATGACAGGTAGCACCGGGGAGCTGTTTTTT
TRBV13,TRBJ1-4,many,TRBD1,CASSAGQGVRTNEKLFF,TGTGCCAGCAGCGCAGGACAGGGGGTTAGAACTAATGAAAAACTGTTTTTT
TRBV7-9,TRBJ1-6,few,TRBD1,CASSLATGGSPLHF,TGTGCCAGCAGCTTAGCGACAGGGGGTTCACCCCTCCACTTT
TRBV12-3/TRBV12-4,TRBJ2-3,many,TRBD1,CASSSPQGARTDTQYF,TGTGCCAGCAGCTCTCCTCAGGGGGCTAGAACAGATACGCAGTATTTT
TRBV7-6,TRBJ1-1,NA,NA,CASSLSEWGLNTEAFF,TGTGCCAGCAGCTTATCCGAGTGGGGTTTGAACACTGAAGCTTTCTTT
TRBV2,TRBJ2-5,many,NA,CASRGVAVQETQYF,TGTGCCAGCAGGGGGGTCGCGGTCCAAGAGACCCAGTACTTC
TRBV27,TRBJ2-3,few,TRBD2,CASSRLAGRTDTQYF,TGTGCCAGCAGCAGACTAGCGGGCCGCACAGATACGCAGTATTTT
TRBV29-1,TRBJ2-1,few,NA,CSVEVTWPEQFF,TGCAGCGTTGAAGTAACGTGGCCCGAGCAGTTCTTC
TRBV7-2,TRBJ2-1,many,NA,CASSYLGGNEQFF,TGTGCCAGCAGTTACTTAGGGGGCAATGAGCAGTTCTTC
TRBV28,TRBJ2-7,NA,NA,CASSFLPGAREQYF,TGTGCCAGCAGTTTCCTGCCAGGGGCACGCGAGCAGTACTTC
TRBV12-3/TRBV12-4,TRBJ2-5,many,TRBD2,CASSSGLAGTQYF,TGTGCCAGCAGTTCGGGACTAGCGGGGACCCAGTACTTC
TRBV28,TRBJ1-5,NA,TRBD1,CASSLTGVSNQPQHF,TGTGCCAGCAGTCTAACAGGGGTTAGCAATCAGCCCCAGCATTTT
TRBV6-5,TRBJ1-1,many,TRBD1,CASSRDRGGWTEAFF,TGTGCCAGCAGCAGGGACAGGGGGGGATGGACTGAAGCTTTCTTT
TRBV5-1,TRBJ1-1,many,NA,CASSLAGTNTEAFF,TGCGCCAGCAGCTTGGCAGGGACGAACACTGAAGCTTTCTTT
TRBV5-1,TRBJ2-6,NA,TRBD2,CASSWAGEGANVLTF,TGCGCCAGCAGCTGGGCGGGGGAAGGGGCCAACGTCCTGACTTTC
TRBV16,TRBJ2-7,NA,NA,CASSQSWTALSYEQYF,TGTGCCAGCAGCCAATCATGGACGGCGCTCTCCTACGAGCAGTACTTC
TRBV9,TRBJ1-4,NA,NA,CASSAGEGYEKLFF,TGTGCCAGCAGTGCAGGGGAAGGGTACGAAAAACTGTTTTTT
TRBV10-1,TRBJ2-2,few,NA,CATSPGARLAGELFF,TGCGCCACCTCGCCAGGAGCGAGGTTAGCCGGGGAGCTGTTTTTT
TRBV24-1,TRBJ2-1,few,NA,CATSDWTGVNEQFF,TGTGCCACCAGTGACTGGACGGGAGTCAATGAGCAGTTCTTC
TRBV5-3,TRBJ1-1,few,NA,CAGTYSSSSITNEAFF,TGTGCCGGCACCTACTCTTCGAGTTCTATAACAAATGAAGCTTTCTTT
TRBV20-1,TRBJ1-4,NA,NA,CSARDQTAPNEKLFF,TGCAGTGCTAGAGATCAAACAGCCCCTAATGAAAAACTGTTTTTT
TRBV7-9,TRBJ2-3,many,NA,CASSWMGVENTQYF,TGTGCCAGCAGCTGGATGGGGGTGGAGAATACGCAGTATTTT
TRBV13,TRBJ1-1,NA,TRBD1,CASSGGDSMNTEAFF,TGTGCCAGCAGCGGCGGGGACAGCATGAACACTGAAGCTTTCTTT
TRBV27,TRBJ1-1,many,TRBD1,CASQRQGGTEAFF,TGTGCCAGCCAAAGGCAGGGGGGCACTGAAGCTTTCTTT
TRBV28,TRBJ1-6,many,NA,CASSPYPSRGADNSPLHF,TGTGCCAGCAGCCCCTACCCTTCGCGGGGCGCCGATAATTCACCCCTCCACTTT
TRBV9,TRBJ2-3,few,NA,CASSDTGFGTDTQYF,TGTGCCAGCAGCGACACAGGGTTCGGCACAGATACGCAGTATTTT
TRBV25-1,TRBJ2-5,many,TRBD2,CASSEPRTSGAEETQYF,TGTGCCAGCAGTGAGCCTCGGACTAGCGGGGCCGAAGAGACCCAGTACTTC
TRBV4-3,TRBJ2-7,many,NA,CASSQARARGVEQYF,TGCGCCAGCAGCCAAGCCCGAGCACGGGGTGTCGAGCAGTACTTC
TRBV30,TRBJ1-4,many,TRBD1,CAGQGGSEKLFF,TGTGCCGGACAGGGTGGAAGTGAAAAACTGTTTTTT